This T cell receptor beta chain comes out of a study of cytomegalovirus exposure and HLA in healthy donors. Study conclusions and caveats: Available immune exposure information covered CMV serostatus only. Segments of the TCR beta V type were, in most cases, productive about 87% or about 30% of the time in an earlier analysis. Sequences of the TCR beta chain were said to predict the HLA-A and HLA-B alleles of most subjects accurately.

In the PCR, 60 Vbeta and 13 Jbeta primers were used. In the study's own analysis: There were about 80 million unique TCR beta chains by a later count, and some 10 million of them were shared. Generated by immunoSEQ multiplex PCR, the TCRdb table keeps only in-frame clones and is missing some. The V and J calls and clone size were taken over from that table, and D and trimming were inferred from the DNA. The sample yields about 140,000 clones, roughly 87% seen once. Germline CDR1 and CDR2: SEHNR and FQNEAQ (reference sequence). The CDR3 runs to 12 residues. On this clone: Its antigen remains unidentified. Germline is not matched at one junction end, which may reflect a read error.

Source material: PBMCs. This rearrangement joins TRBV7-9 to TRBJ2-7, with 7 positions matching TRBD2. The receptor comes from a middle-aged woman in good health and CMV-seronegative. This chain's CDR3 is CSSSLEAGEQYF. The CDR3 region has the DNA TGTTCCAGCAGCTTAGAAGCGGGGGAGCAGTACTTC.